These 13 T cell receptor beta chains were sequenced from one sample in a study of blood T cell repertoires in COVID-19. Some clones are missing from TCRdb's copy, which holds only in-frame ones; the method was immunoSEQ multiplex PCR. The sample includes around 100,000 clones, 65% to 90% of them seen just once. Material for sequencing was PBMCs or T cells enriched from blood (not recorded which). These receptors originate from a woman aged 50 to 65 who had recovered from COVID-19.

The rearrangement uses TRBV30 and TRBJ2-3, with TRBD2 identical over 11 bases. The germline gives CDR1 GTSNPN, CDR2 SVGIG (reference sequence). Germline trimming cut 3 bases from V and 0 bases from J; bases unmatched to any gene: 14. This CDR3 region has 19 residues. For the CDR3, the DNA is TGTGCCTGGAGGCAACCCTGGGCTAGCGGGGGGTTTAGCACAGATACGCAGTATTTT. It yields the protein CAWRQPWASGGFSTDTQYF. Full variable domain (remainder filled in from reference TRBV30 and TRBJ2-3): SQTIHQWPATLVQPVGSPLSLECTVEGTSNPNLYWYRQAAGRGLQLLFYSVGIGQISSEVPQNLSASRPQDRQFILSSKKLLLSDSGFYLCAWRQPWASGGFSTDTQYFGPGTRLTVL.

This CDR3 reads CASSPQDRVGGYTF. In DNA form, the CDR3 reads TGTGCCAGTAGTCCTCAGGACAGGGTGGGAGGCTACACCTTC. V is TRBV19 and J is TRBJ1-2; 8 nucleotides match TRBD1. The junction had 10 bases not matched to a gene; V was cut back by 5 bases and J by 8 bases. Germline CDR1 is LNHDA and CDR2 is SQIVND (reference sequence). The length of the CDR3 is 14 residues.

This clone is a singleton in its sample. This chain uses TRBV7-9 with TRBJ1-1; D is possibly TRBD1 (5 bases). V lost 5 bases, J lost 2 bases, and 21 bases lay in between. Looked up from germline, CDR1 is SEHNR and CDR2 is FQNEAQ (reference sequence). The CDR3 is 17 residues long. This CDR3 is CASSLKPTVPGNTEAFF. CDR3 DNA sequence: TGTGCCAGCAGCCTAAAACCGACAGTCCCAGGCAACACTGAAGCTTTCTTT.

The chain is built from TRBV5-1 and TRBJ1-2; the match to TRBD1 covers 8 bases. The CDR3 runs 15 residues. Germline CDR1 SGHRS, CDR2 YFSETQ. After removal of 4 bases from V and 2 bases from J, the junction contained 7 bases not matched to a gene. The chain's CDR3 is CASSLRTGTNYGYTF. CDR3 coding DNA: TGCGCCAGCAGCCTCAGGACAGGGACGAACTATGGCTACACCTTC.

The genes are TRBV29-1 and TRBJ2-7, with 7 bases fitting TRBD2. The CDR3 consists of 13 residues. Trimming removed 4 bases from V and 0 bases from J; junction bases left unmatched: 3. Germline loops: CDR1 SQVTM, CDR2 ANQGSEA. CDR3 region: CSVAREVSYEQYF. CDR3 nucleotide sequence: TGCAGCGTTGCACGGGAGGTCTCCTACGAGCAGTACTTC.

This clone was counted a single time. The J gene is TRBJ2-1, the V gene TRBV7-3; the match to TRBD2 covers 7 bases. J gave up 9 bases and V 4 bases, and 21 bases lay outside the gene matches. Per germline, CDR1 SGHTA and CDR2 FQGTGA. The CDR3 runs 18 residues. The CDR3 protein is CASSSTLRAGGNRGEQFF. The CDR3 nucleotides read TGTGCCAGCAGCTCCACCCTAAGAGCCGGGGGGAACCGGGGTGAGCAGTTCTTC. Full variable domain (rest looked up from reference TRBV7-3 and TRBJ2-1): GAGVSQTPSNKVTEKGKYVELRCDPISGHTALYWYRQSLGQGPEFLIYFQGTGAADDSGLPNDRFFAVRPEGSVSTLKIQRTERGDSAVYLCASSSTLRAGGNRGEQFFGPGTRLTVL.

The V call is TRBV5-6, the J call TRBJ2-7, with 9 bases that match TRBD1. After removal of 4 bases from V and 6 bases from J, the junction contained 11 bases not matched to a gene. This CDR3 is built from 15 residues. Germline V lookup: CDR1 SGHDT, CDR2 YYEEEE. The CDR3 DNA reads TGTGCCAGCAGCCTAGGGACAGGGTCATATGGCGAGCAGTACTTC. This gives the protein CASSLGTGSYGEQYF.

The rearrangement links TRBV2 to TRBJ2-2, with D hard to call. Trimming left V 10 bases short and J 3 bases short, with 12 bases between. This CDR3 contains 13 residues. Germline CDR1 SNHLY, CDR2 FYNNEI. In nucleotides, the CDR3 is TGTGCCACCCCGTACACCGACACCGGGGAGCTGTTTTTT. This encodes CATPYTDTGELFF.

The chain has TRBV3-1 (or the pseudogene TRBV3-2) and TRBJ1-1; 8 positions agree with TRBD1. Germline CDR1 is LGHDT and CDR2 is YNNKEL (reference sequence). The CDR3 has 16 residues. With 5 bases clipped from V and 2 bases from J, the junction kept 10 bases outside the gene matches. DNA for the CDR3: TGTGCCAGCAGCGTTTGGGGGCAGGGGGCAAACACTGAAGCTTTCTTT. Amino acids: CASSVWGQGANTEAFF.

The CDR3 nucleotides read TGTGCCAGCTCACCACTGGCAGGGAACTACAATGAGCAGTTCTTC. It translates to CASSPLAGNYNEQFF. The J gene is TRBJ2-1, the V gene TRBV18, with D maybe TRBD1 (5 bases). Between the trimmed V and J ends, which lost 1 base and 3 bases, there was a span of 10 bases. This CDR3 has 15 amino acids. Germline V gene data show CDR1 as KGHSH and CDR2 as LQKENI.

The chain employs TRBV7-7 and TRBJ2-5; possibly TRBD1 for D (5 bases). The CDR3 has 15 residues. V was shortened by 3 bases and J by 5 bases, with 16 bases between the two germline ends. Germline V gene sequence: CDR1 SSHAT, CDR2 FNYEAQ (reference sequence). CDR3 protein: CASSLAGSPGETQYF. CDR3 sequence (DNA): TGTGCCAGCAGCTTGGCAGGGTCACCAGGGGAGACCCAGTACTTC.

The chain joins TRBV6-2 or TRBV6-3 to TRBJ1-6; D may be TRBD1 (5 bases). Looked up from germline, CDR1 is MNHEY and CDR2 is SVGEGT. The CDR3 length is 15 residues. Trimming removed 4 bases from V and 0 bases from J, with 7 bases in between. The CDR3, as DNA: TGTGCCAGCAGTTCAGGGTTCTCCTATAATTCACCCCTCCACTTT. Its protein product is CASSSGFSYNSPLHF.

As for this clone: The sample holds other DNA sequences that translate to the same CDR3. This CDR3 is CASSLSGGATDTQYF. As DNA, the CDR3 is TGTGCCAGCAGCTTAAGCGGGGGGGCCACAGATACGCAGTATTTT. This chain uses TRBV7-3 with TRBJ2-3; 9 bases map to TRBD2. Trimming took 1 base from V and 2 from J; bases not matched to a gene: 1. Germline values: CDR1 SGHTA, CDR2 FQGTGA. This CDR3 contains 15 residues.